This TCR beta chain was recovered during a study of T cells after yellow fever vaccination. Study conclusions and caveats: Primary-vaccination clones mostly resurfaced post-booster (more than 95% CD4, around 88% CD8). The CD4 and CD8 compartments had a small share of their clonotypes in common.

Template switching by 5'RACE produced TCR cDNA, adding a universal primer site and UMIs. TCRdb passed the 5' RACE reads through MiXCR, listing each CDR3 protein once. Here the sample spans about 580,000 distinct CDR3 sequences, about a sixth being singletons. CDR3 length equals 17 residues. Looked up from germline, CDR1 is SGHRS and CDR2 is YFSETQ. Losses at the gene ends were 2 bases for V and 0 bases for J; bases not matched to a gene: 9. This clonotype has only a few counts. Its cognate antigen is unknown. This clonotype was obtained from a young man who received the YFV17D yellow fever vaccine. This specimen consisted of PBMCs, obtained 5 days after the first yellow fever vaccination. The chain is built from TRBV5-1 and TRBJ2-5; 8 bases are shared with TRBD1. In nucleotides, the CDR3 is TGCGCCAGCAGCTTTGGACAGGGTGGATCGTACCAAGAGACCCAGTACTTC. Translated, it gives CASSFGQGGSYQETQYF.